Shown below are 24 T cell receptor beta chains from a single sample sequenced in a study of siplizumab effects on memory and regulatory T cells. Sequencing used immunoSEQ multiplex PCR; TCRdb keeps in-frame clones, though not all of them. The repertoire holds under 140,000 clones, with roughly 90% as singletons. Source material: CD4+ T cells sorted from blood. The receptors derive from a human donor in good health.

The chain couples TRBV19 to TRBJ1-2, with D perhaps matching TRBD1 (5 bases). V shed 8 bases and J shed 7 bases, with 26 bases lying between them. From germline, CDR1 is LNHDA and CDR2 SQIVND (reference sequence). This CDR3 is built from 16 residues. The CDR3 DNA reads TGTGCCAGTTCTATCATGGAGGGACCCACCCTAGGTGGCTACACCTTC. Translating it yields CASSIMEGPTLGGYTF.

The CDR3: CASGIADTQYF. In nucleotides, the CDR3 is TGCGCCAGCGGTATCGCAGATACGCAGTATTTT. This chain links TRBV5-1 with TRBJ2-3; D not certain. V lost 7 bases and J lost 4, with 7 bases in between. This CDR3 is 11 amino acids long. Germline V gives CDR1 SGHRS, CDR2 YFSETQ.

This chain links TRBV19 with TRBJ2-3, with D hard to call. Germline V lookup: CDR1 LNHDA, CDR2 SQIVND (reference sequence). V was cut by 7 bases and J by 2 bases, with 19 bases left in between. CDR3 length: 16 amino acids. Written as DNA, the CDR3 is TGTGCCAGTACCGGTTACGGTGGAGTTTCCACAGATACGCAGTATTTT. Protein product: CASTGYGGVSTDTQYF. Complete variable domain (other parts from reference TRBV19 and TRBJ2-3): DGGITQSPKYLFRKEGQNVTLSCEQNLNHDAMYWYRQDPGQGLRLIYYSQIVNDFQKGDIAEGYSVSREKKESFPLTVTSAQKNPTAFYLCASTGYGGVSTDTQYFGPGTRLTVL.

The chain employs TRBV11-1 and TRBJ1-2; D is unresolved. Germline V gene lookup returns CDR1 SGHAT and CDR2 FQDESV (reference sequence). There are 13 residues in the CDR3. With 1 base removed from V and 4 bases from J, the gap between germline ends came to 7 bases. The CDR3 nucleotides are TGTGCCAGCAGCTTAGAACAGTTCTATGGCTACACCTTC. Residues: CASSLEQFYGYTF.

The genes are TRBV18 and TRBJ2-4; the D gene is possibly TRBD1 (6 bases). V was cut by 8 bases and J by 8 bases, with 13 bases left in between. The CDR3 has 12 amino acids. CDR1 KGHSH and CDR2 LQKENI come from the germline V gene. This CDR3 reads CASAQGQDIQYF. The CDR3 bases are TGTGCCAGCGCACAGGGTCAGGACATTCAGTACTTC.

In DNA form, the CDR3 reads TGTGCCAGCAGCTTAATGGGCGAGGGTGAGCAGTTCTTC. Residues: CASSLMGEGEQFF. The chain has TRBV7-3 and TRBJ2-1, with D possibly matching TRBD2 (5 bases). The CDR3 loop spans 13 amino acids. Trimming took 1 base from V and 9 from J, leaving 10 bases between them. Germline CDR1 and CDR2: SGHTA and FQGTGA.

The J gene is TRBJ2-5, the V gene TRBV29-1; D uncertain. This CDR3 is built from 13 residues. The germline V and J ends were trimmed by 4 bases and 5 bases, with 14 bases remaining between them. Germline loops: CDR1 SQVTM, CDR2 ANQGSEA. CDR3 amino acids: CSVGISSPETQYF. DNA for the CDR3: TGCAGCGTTGGCATTAGCTCCCCTGAGACCCAGTACTTC.

The CDR3 loop reads CASSLAPLIQDRAYEQYF. CDR3 nucleotides: TGCGCCAGCAGCTTGGCCCCGTTAATCCAGGACAGGGCCTACGAGCAGTACTTC. The V call is TRBV5-1, the J call TRBJ2-7; 8 bases line up with TRBD1. V was pared by 0 bases and J by 2 bases, with 13 bases of the junction left unmatched. The germline gives CDR1 SGHRS, CDR2 YFSETQ. The CDR3 consists of 18 residues.

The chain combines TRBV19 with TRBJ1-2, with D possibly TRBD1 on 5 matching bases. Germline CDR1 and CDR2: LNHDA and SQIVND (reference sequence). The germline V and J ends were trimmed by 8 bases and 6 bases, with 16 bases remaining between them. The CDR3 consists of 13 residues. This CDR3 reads CASYSGFVDGYTF. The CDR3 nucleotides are TGTGCCAGTTACTCAGGGTTTGTGGATGGCTACACCTTC.

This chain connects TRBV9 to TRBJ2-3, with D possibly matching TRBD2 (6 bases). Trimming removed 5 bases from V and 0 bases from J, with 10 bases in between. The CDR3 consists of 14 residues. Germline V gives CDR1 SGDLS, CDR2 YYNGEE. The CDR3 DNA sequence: TGTGCCAGCAGGGGGGGTCTGAGCACAGATACGCAGTATTTT. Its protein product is CASRGGLSTDTQYF.

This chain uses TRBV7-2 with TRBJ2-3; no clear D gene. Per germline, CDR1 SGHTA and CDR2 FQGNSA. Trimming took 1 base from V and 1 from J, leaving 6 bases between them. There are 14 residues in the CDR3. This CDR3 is CASSLGAGTDTQYF. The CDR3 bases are TGTGCCAGCAGCTTAGGGGCGGGCACAGATACGCAGTATTTT.

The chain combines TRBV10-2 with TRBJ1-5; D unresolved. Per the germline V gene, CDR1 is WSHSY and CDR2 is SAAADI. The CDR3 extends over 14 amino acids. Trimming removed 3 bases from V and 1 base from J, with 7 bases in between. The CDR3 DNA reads TGCGCCAGCAGTGACTCTCGAAGCAATCAGCCCCAGCATTTT. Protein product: CASSDSRSNQPQHF.

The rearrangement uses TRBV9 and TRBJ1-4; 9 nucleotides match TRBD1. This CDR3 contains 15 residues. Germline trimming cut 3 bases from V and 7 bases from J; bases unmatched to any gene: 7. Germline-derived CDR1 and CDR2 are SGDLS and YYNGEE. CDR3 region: CASSGPTGGGEKLFF. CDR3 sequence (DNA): TGTGCCAGCAGCGGGCCGACAGGGGGAGGTGAAAAACTGTTTTTT.

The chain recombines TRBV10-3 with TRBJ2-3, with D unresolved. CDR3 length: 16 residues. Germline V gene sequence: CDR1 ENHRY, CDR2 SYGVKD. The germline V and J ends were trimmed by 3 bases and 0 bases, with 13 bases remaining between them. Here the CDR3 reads CAISDPRSPSTDTQYF. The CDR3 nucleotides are TGTGCCATCAGTGACCCACGGAGTCCTAGCACAGATACGCAGTATTTT.

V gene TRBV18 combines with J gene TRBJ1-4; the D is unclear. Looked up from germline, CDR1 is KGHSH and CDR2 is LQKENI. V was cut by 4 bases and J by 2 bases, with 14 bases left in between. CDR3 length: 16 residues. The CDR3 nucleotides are TGTGCCAGCTCACAGAACCCTATAACCACTAATGAAAAACTGTTTTTT. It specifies CASSQNPITTNEKLFF.

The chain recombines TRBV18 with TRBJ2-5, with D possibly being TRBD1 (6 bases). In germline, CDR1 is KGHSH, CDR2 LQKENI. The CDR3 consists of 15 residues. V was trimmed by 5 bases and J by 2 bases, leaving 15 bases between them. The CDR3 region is CASSGQGYLQETQYF. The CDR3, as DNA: TGTGCCAGCTCAGGTCAGGGGTACCTTCAAGAGACCCAGTACTTC.

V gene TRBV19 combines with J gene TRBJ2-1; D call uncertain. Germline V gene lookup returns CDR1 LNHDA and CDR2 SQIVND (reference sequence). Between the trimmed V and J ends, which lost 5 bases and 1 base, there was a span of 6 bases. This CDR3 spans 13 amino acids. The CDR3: CASSYSSYNEQFF. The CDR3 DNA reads TGTGCCAGTAGTTACAGTTCCTACAATGAGCAGTTCTTC. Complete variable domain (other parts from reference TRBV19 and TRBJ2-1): DGGITQSPKYLFRKEGQNVTLSCEQNLNHDAMYWYRQDPGQGLRLIYYSQIVNDFQKGDIAEGYSVSREKKESFPLTVTSAQKNPTAFYLCASSYSSYNEQFFGPGTRLTVL.

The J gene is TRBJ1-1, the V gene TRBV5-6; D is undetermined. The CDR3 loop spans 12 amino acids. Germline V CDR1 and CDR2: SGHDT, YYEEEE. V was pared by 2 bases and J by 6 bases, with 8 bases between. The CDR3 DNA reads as TGTGCCAGCAGCTTTACAAAGGCTGAAGCTTTCTTT. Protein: CASSFTKAEAFF.

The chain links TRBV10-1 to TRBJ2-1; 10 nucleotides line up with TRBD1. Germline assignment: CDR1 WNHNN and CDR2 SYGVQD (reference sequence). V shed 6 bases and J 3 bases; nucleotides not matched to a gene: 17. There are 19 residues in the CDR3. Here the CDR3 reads CASSPGTGEENYYYNEQFF. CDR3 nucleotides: TGCGCCAGCAGCCCCGGGACAGGGGAAGAGAACTACTACTACAATGAGCAGTTCTTC.

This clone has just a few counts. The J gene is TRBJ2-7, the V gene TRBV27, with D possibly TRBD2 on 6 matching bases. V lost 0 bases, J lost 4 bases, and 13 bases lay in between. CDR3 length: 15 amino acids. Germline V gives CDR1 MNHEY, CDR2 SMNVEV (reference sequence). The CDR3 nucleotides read TGTGCCAGCAGTTTATCGACCGGGGGTATGTACGAGCAGTACTTC. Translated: CASSLSTGGMYEQYF.

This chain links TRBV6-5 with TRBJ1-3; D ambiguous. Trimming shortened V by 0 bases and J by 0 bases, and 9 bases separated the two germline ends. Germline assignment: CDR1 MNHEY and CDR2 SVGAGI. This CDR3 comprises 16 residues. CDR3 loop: CASSYSADRSGNTIYF. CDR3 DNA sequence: TGTGCCAGCAGTTACTCGGCAGATCGCTCTGGAAACACCATATATTTT.

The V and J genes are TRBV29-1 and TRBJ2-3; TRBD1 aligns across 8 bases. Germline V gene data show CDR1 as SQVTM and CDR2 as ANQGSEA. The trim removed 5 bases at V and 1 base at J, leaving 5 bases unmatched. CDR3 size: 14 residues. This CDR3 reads CSVSGQGRTDTQYF. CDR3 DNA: TGCAGCGTTTCCGGACAGGGCCGCACAGATACGCAGTATTTT.

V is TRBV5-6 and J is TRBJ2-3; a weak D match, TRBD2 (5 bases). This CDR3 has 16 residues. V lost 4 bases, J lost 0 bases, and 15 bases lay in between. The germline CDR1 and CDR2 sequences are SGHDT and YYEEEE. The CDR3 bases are TGTGCCAGCAGCCATCGTAAGCGGACTAGCACAGATACGCAGTATTTT. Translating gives CASSHRKRTSTDTQYF.

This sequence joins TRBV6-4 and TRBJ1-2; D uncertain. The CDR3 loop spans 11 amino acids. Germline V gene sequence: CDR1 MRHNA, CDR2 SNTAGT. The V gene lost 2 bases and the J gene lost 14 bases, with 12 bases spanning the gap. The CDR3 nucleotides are TGTGCCAGCAGTGACGGGCCCCGGGCAACCTTC. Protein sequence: CASSDGPRATF.